This record looks at one TCR beta chain sequence and its context. What it binds is unknown. Samples underwent the assay at deep level. In the original analysis: With immunoSEQ giving junction-only sequences and no quality scores, filtering differed. Profiled with immunoSEQ multiplex PCR; TCRdb holds only in-frame clones, not every one. V, J and clone size reflect that table, while D and trimming were determined from the DNA. The sample gives 2,500,000 or so clones, around 90% of which show up once; around 0.14% is in the top ten. This specimen belongs to a study of shared clonotypes between healthy human individuals. Findings and caveats of the study: Expectations were that clonotype sharing among donors would be affected by sequencing depth.

All donors qualified as healthy HIV-negative adults and had experienced no recent acute infections or vaccinations. Trimming cost V 4 bases and J 2 bases; bases outside gene matches: 10. The CDR3 has 18 amino acids. CDR1 is LNHDA, CDR2 SQIVND, per germline (reference sequence). The rearrangement joins TRBV19 to TRBJ2-6; TRBD1 aligns across 8 bases. This TCR was recovered from a man aged 18 to 29 in good health. The sequencing input was naive CD4+ T cells sorted from blood. Described subset: CD45RA+ positively selected. CDR3 amino acids: CASSTARTTGAGANVLTF. CDR3 sequence (DNA): TGTGCCAGTAGTACGGCCAGGACGACAGGGGCTGGGGCCAACGTCCTGACTTTC.